This T cell receptor beta chain was sequenced in a study of T cell changes during pregnancy in multiple sclerosis. V was trimmed by 0 bases and J by 4 bases, leaving 19 bases between them. Per the germline V gene, CDR1 is SGHDT and CDR2 is YYEEEE. The CDR3 has 17 residues. Data came from immunoSEQ multiplex PCR; TCRdb stores just in-frame clones and leaves some out. The table has about 38,000 clones, around 90% seen once. This clone has a handful of counts. The chain joins TRBV5-6 to TRBJ1-2, with D possibly matching TRBD1 (5 bases). The sequencing used CD4+ T cells from peripheral blood mononuclear cells, collected after pregnancy. The receptor comes from a female donor in good health, enrolled as a control in a pregnancy study. The CDR3 spells CASSLAEAGMIGYGYTF. In DNA form, the CDR3 reads TGTGCCAGCAGCTTGGCCGAGGCAGGGATGATCGGCTATGGCTACACCTTC.